A single sample is the source of the 32 T cell receptor beta chains below, sequenced in a study of early T cells in non-severe SARS-CoV-2 infection. MiXCR, applied by TCRdb to the 5' RACE reads, yields one record per CDR3 protein. The sample has tens of thousands of distinct CDR3 sequences; approximately 13% are singletons. The sample comprised whole blood. The receptors originated from an adult who was a healthcare worker with PCR-confirmed SARS-CoV-2 infection or an uninfected control (not recorded which).

V and J are TRBV27 and TRBJ1-5; D is possibly TRBD1 (6 bases). Trimming took off 5 bases at V and 2 bases at J, with 19 bases between the two ends. Germline V gene lookup returns CDR1 MNHEY and CDR2 SMNVEV (reference sequence). The CDR3 loop spans 17 amino acids. The CDR3 coding sequence is TGTGCCAGCAGTCCGGAACGACAGGTTGTACGCAATCAGCCCCAGCATTTT. This codes for CASSPERQVVRNQPQHF.

V is TRBV28 and J is TRBJ2-1; a weak D match, TRBD2 (5 bases). Germline V gene sequence: CDR1 MDHEN, CDR2 SYDVKM. V was pared by 6 bases and J by 10 bases, with 13 bases between. The CDR3 is 12 residues long. CDR3 region: CASSPERAEQFF. CDR3 bases: TGTGCCAGCAGCCCAGAGAGGGCAGAGCAGTTCTTC. Using reference TRBV28 and TRBJ2-1 for the parts outside the CDR3, the full variable domain is DVKVTQSSRYLVKRTGEKVFLECVQDMDHENMFWYRQDPGLGLRLIYFSYDVKMKEKGDIPEGYSVSREKKERFSLILESASTNQTSMYLCASSPERAEQFFGPGTRLTVL.

The chain uses TRBV11-3 and TRBJ1-1; no definite D call. This CDR3 contains 13 residues. V gave up 5 bases and J gave up 1 base, with 8 bases separating them. Looked up from germline, CDR1 is SGHNT and CDR2 is YENEEA. The DNA of the CDR3 is TGTGCCAGCAGCAAGAAAAGGAACACTGAAGCTTTCTTT. It translates to CASSKKRNTEAFF.

This clonotype was picked up a small number of times. The V and J genes are TRBV14 and TRBJ1-1; the match to TRBD1 covers 7 bases. The CDR3 contains 15 residues. V lost 4 bases, J lost 4 bases, and 9 bases stayed unmatched. Germline CDR1 is SGHDN and CDR2 is FVKESK. CDR3 sequence: CASSLLRQGGTEAFF. The CDR3 DNA sequence: TGTGCCAGCAGCCTACTCCGACAGGGAGGCACTGAAGCTTTCTTT.

There are a few counts of this clonotype. V is TRBV9 and J is TRBJ2-3, with 11 bases matching TRBD2. V lost 2 bases, J lost 6 bases, and 5 bases stayed unmatched. Germline-derived CDR1 and CDR2 are SGDLS and YYNGEE. The CDR3 sequence is 15 residues long. The CDR3 loop reads CASSVGTSGIDTQYF. The CDR3 region has the DNA TGTGCCAGCAGCGTGGGGACTAGCGGCATCGATACGCAGTATTTT.

This chain connects TRBV29-1 to TRBJ1-1; D unclear. Trimming cost V 4 bases and J 2 bases, with 11 bases left between them. There are 13 residues in the CDR3. CDR1 and CDR2 (germline): SQVTM, ANQGSEA. CDR3 sequence reads: CSVGAGPNTEAFF. CDR3 nucleotides: TGCAGCGTTGGGGCTGGGCCCAACACTGAAGCTTTCTTT.

The chain links TRBV6-1 to TRBJ2-5; D might be TRBD1 (5 bases). From germline, CDR1 is MNHNS and CDR2 SASEGT. V shed 5 bases and J shed 2 bases, with 12 bases lying between them. The CDR3 spans 14 residues. CDR3 region: CASSPTADQETQYF. The CDR3 nucleotides are TGTGCCAGCAGTCCGACAGCTGATCAAGAGACCCAGTACTTC.

The CDR3 bases are TGCAGTGCCTCTTCGCCGGTTTTGAACACAGATACGCAGTATTTT. Amino acid sequence: CSASSPVLNTDTQYF. The genes are TRBV20-1 and TRBJ2-3; D remains ambiguous. V was pared by 6 bases and J by 2 bases, with 18 bases between. Germline assignment: CDR1 DFQATT and CDR2 SNEGSKA (reference sequence). The CDR3 runs to 15 residues.

This clonotype has more than one count but fewer than ten. The chain has TRBV7-2 and TRBJ2-3; D remains ambiguous. Trimming took off 1 base at V and 5 bases at J, with 1 base between the two ends. The V gene's germline CDR1 is SGHTA and CDR2 FQGNSA. The CDR3 sequence is 11 residues long. Here the CDR3 reads CASSLEDTQYF. The CDR3 DNA follows: TGTGCCAGCAGCTTAGAAGATACGCAGTATTTT.

This clonotype appeared many times. CDR3 in amino acids: CASSSTGQGGRNEQFF. The CDR3 DNA reads TGTGCCAGCAGCTCGACCGGACAGGGGGGGCGCAATGAGCAGTTCTTC. This rearrangement joins TRBV7-6 to TRBJ2-1, with 10 positions matching TRBD1. The CDR3 has 16 amino acids. V was pared by 4 bases and J by 6 bases, with 9 bases of the junction left unmatched. In germline, CDR1 is SGHVS, CDR2 FNYEAQ.

This clonotype was observed a few times. The chain employs TRBV29-1 and TRBJ1-2, with unresolved D. The length of the CDR3 is 11 residues. The V gene's germline CDR1 is SQVTM and CDR2 ANQGSEA. The V end lost 6 bases, the J end lost 4 bases, and 9 bases lay between the germline ends. The CDR3, as DNA: TGCAGCGTGTACGGACCCTATGGCTACACCTTC. As protein: CSVYGPYGYTF.

This clonotype was observed a few times. The rearrangement uses TRBV20-1 and TRBJ2-3, with a tentative D call TRBD1 (6 bases). Germline CDR1 and CDR2: DFQATT and SNEGSKA (reference sequence). The CDR3 sequence is 15 residues long. Trimming removed 0 bases from V and 8 bases from J, with 18 bases in between. This CDR3 reads CSAREQGRTPGTQYF. CDR3 bases: TGCAGTGCTAGAGAACAGGGCCGCACCCCGGGTACGCAGTATTTT.

The gene calls are TRBV28 and TRBJ1-1, with D tentatively TRBD1 (5 bases). Germline values: CDR1 MDHEN, CDR2 SYDVKM. CDR3 length equals 14 residues. V was shortened by 5 bases and J by 2 bases, with 12 bases between the two germline ends. Here the CDR3 reads CASSVRVRNTEAFF. The DNA of the CDR3 is TGTGCCAGCAGTGTCAGGGTGAGAAACACTGAAGCTTTCTTT.

This clonotype was observed a handful of times. V and J are TRBV21-1 and TRBJ2-6; TRBD1 is taken as the D call from the table, unchecked against the DNA. TRBV21-1 is given as a pseudogene. The CDR3 is 15 residues long. In nucleotides, the CDR3 is TGTGCCAACTCGGGACAGGGGGTTAGGGCCAACGTCCTGACTTTC. Translated, it gives CANSGQGVRANVLTF.

In its sample, this clonotype was seen many times. The CDR3 region is CASSLGLAGAETQYF. In DNA, the CDR3 is TGCGCCAGCAGCCTAGGACTAGCGGGAGCAGAGACCCAGTACTTC. The V and J genes are TRBV5-1 and TRBJ2-5; 13 bases align to TRBD2. From germline, CDR1 is SGHRS and CDR2 YFSETQ. The V gene end was trimmed by 4 bases and the J gene end by 4 bases; junction bases not matched to a gene: 4. The CDR3 consists of 15 residues.

This clonotype was detected a few times. The rearrangement joins TRBV27 to TRBJ2-5; the D gene is possibly TRBD1 (6 bases). The germline V and J ends were trimmed by 5 bases and 2 bases, with 9 bases remaining between them. The length of the CDR3 is 13 residues. The V gene's germline CDR1 is MNHEY and CDR2 SMNVEV (reference sequence). The CDR3 sequence: CASSRQAQETQYF. CDR3 in DNA: TGTGCCAGCAGTCGACAGGCTCAAGAGACCCAGTACTTC.

V is TRBV20-1 and J is TRBJ2-5; tentative D call: TRBD2 (7 bases). Trimming took off 6 bases at V and 2 bases at J, with 22 bases between the two ends. The length of the CDR3 is 16 residues. Germline CDR1 and CDR2: DFQATT and SNEGSKA (reference sequence). CDR3 nucleotides: TGCAGTGCCAGCGCCGAGGGGGGAGGGCCGCAAGAGACCCAGTACTTC. Translation: CSASAEGGGPQETQYF.

The chain links TRBV20-1 to TRBJ2-2; 11 nucleotides agree with TRBD2. Trimming took 3 bases from V and 1 from J; bases not matched to a gene: 19. The CDR3 loop spans 21 amino acids. Germline V gene lookup returns CDR1 DFQATT and CDR2 SNEGSKA (reference sequence). Written as DNA, the CDR3 is TGCAGTGCTAGCCAAACCAAGCGGGGTAGCGGGAGGGCGGAGAACACCGGGGAGCTGTTTTTT. Protein sequence: CSASQTKRGSGRAENTGELFF.

Only a few counts were recorded for this clonotype. This chain joins TRBV11-2 and TRBJ2-1, with 7 bases fitting TRBD2. Germline CDR1 reads SGHAT; CDR2 reads FQNNGV. The J segment lost 1 base and the V segment lost 0 bases, leaving 6 bases of the junction unmatched. This CDR3 spans 17 amino acids. DNA for the CDR3: TGTGCCAGCAGCTTAGAGGTTTTGGGGGGGTCCTACAATGAGCAGTTCTTC. Translating gives CASSLEVLGGSYNEQFF.

The chain carries TRBV29-1 and TRBJ2-2; 9 bases map to TRBD2. Trimming took 7 bases from V and 4 from J; bases not matched to a gene: 7. This CDR3 has 14 amino acids. CDR1 SQVTM and CDR2 ANQGSEA come from the germline V gene. In DNA form, the CDR3 reads TGCAGCGCAGGACTAGCGCTGAGCACCGGGGAGCTGTTTTTT. Translated: CSAGLALSTGELFF.

The chain is built from TRBV7-9 and TRBJ2-7; possibly TRBD1 or TRBD2 for D (7 bases each). The V gene lost 5 bases and the J gene lost 0 bases, with 20 bases spanning the gap. Germline assignment: CDR1 SEHNR and CDR2 FQNEAQ (reference sequence). The length of the CDR3 is 17 residues. The CDR3 protein is CASSVDRVRLASYEQYF. CDR3 in DNA: TGTGCCAGCAGCGTAGACAGGGTGAGACTAGCCTCCTACGAGCAGTACTTC. Variable domain in full (rest from reference TRBV7-9 and TRBJ2-7): DTGVSQNPRHKITKRGQNVTFRCDPISEHNRLYWYRQTLGQGPEFLTYFQNEAQLEKSRLLSDRFSAERPKGSFSTLEIQRTEQGDSAMYLCASSVDRVRLASYEQYFGPGTRLTVT.

The rearrangement links TRBV5-1 to TRBJ2-2, with TRBD1 as a possible D gene (6 bases). V gave up 4 bases and J gave up 2 bases, with 12 bases separating them. The CDR3 covers 15 residues. From germline, CDR1 is SGHRS and CDR2 YFSETQ. The CDR3 protein is CASSPRGPNTGELFF. In DNA form, the CDR3 reads TGCGCCAGCAGCCCCAGGGGACCCAACACCGGGGAGCTGTTTTTT.

This chain joins TRBV28 and TRBJ2-1; D remains unclear. The CDR3 has 10 amino acids. Trimming cost V 4 bases and J 9 bases, with 4 bases left between them. Germline loops: CDR1 MDHEN, CDR2 SYDVKM. In DNA, the CDR3 is TGTGCCAGCAGTTCGAGTGAGCAGTTCTTC. Its protein product is CASSSSEQFF.

This clonotype was picked up a small number of times. This chain connects TRBV7-2 to TRBJ1-2; unclear D gene. V was cut by 5 bases and J by 2 bases, with 9 bases left in between. The CDR3 contains 13 residues. Germline V gene sequence: CDR1 SGHTA, CDR2 FQGNSA. The CDR3 nucleotides read TGTGCCAGCAGCGCCCGTGGCAACTATGGCTACACCTTC. This gives the protein CASSARGNYGYTF.

The table lists this clonotype with many counts. V and J are TRBV29-1 and TRBJ2-3; possible D gene TRBD2, 6 bases. The CDR3 consists of 13 residues. Germline V gene lookup returns CDR1 SQVTM and CDR2 ANQGSEA. Trimming cost V 8 bases and J 0 bases, with 12 bases left between them. CDR3 sequence reads: CSLAGTSTDTQYF. CDR3 DNA: TGCAGCCTCGCGGGGACTAGCACAGATACGCAGTATTTT.

Note on this clonotype: This may stem from a read error, because a much larger clone lies one nucleotide away. The J gene is TRBJ2-1, the V gene TRBV5-5; TRBD2 is a possible D gene (5 bases). The CDR3 is 11 residues long. Germline lookup yields CDR1 SGHKS and CDR2 YYEKEE (reference sequence). In nucleotides, the CDR3 is TGTGTCAGCAGCTTGCCGGGAGAGCAGTTCTTC. Its translation: CVSSLPGEQFF.

The chain joins TRBV29-1 to TRBJ2-3, with D possibly TRBD1 on 6 matching bases. Trimming stripped 8 bases from V and 0 bases from J, with 15 bases between. The CDR3 contains 14 residues. CDR1 and CDR2 (germline): SQVTM, ANQGSEA. CDR3 nucleotides: TGCAGCACCAACAGGGTGGGGAGCACAGATACGCAGTATTTT. Protein product: CSTNRVGSTDTQYF.

This clonotype was recorded many times. The rearrangement links TRBV7-8 to TRBJ2-7; 12 bases are a match to TRBD2. With V trimmed by 4 bases and J by 2 bases, 6 bases remained unmatched. Germline lookup yields CDR1 SGHVS and CDR2 FQNEAQ. The CDR3 is 16 amino acids. For the CDR3, the DNA is TGTGCCAGCAGCTCCGTGACTAGCGGGAGTCCCTACGAGCAGTACTTC. Translation gives CASSSVTSGSPYEQYF.

The CDR3 spells CASSKDRAYNEQFF. The CDR3 nucleotides are TGCGCCAGCAGCAAGGACAGGGCCTACAATGAGCAGTTCTTC. V usage is TRBV5-1 and J usage is TRBJ2-1; 8 nucleotides agree with TRBD1. With V trimmed by 4 bases and J by 2 bases, 2 bases remained unmatched. Germline V CDR1 and CDR2: SGHRS, YFSETQ. The CDR3 spans 14 residues. The entire variable domain, with the rest obtained from reference TRBV5-1 and TRBJ2-1, is as follows: KAGVTQTPRYLIKTRGQQVTLSCSPISGHRSVSWYQQTPGQGLQFLFEYFSETQRNKGNFPGRFSGRQFSNSRSEMNVSTLELGDSALYLCASSKDRAYNEQFFGPGTRLTVL.

As DNA, the CDR3 is TGCGCCAGCAGCAGGAGGGGCGAAGAGACCCAGTACTTC. Translation: CASSRRGEETQYF. The chain combines TRBV5-1 with TRBJ2-5, with D possibly TRBD2 on 6 matching bases. The CDR3 loop spans 13 amino acids. V lost 4 bases to trimming and J lost 3 bases, with 10 bases between them. The germline CDR1 and CDR2 sequences are SGHRS and YFSETQ. Together with reference TRBV5-1 and TRBJ2-5, the CDR3 gives the full variable domain: KAGVTQTPRYLIKTRGQQVTLSCSPISGHRSVSWYQQTPGQGLQFLFEYFSETQRNKGNFPGRFSGRQFSNSRSEMNVSTLELGDSALYLCASSRRGEETQYFGPGTRLLVL.

The chain combines TRBV6-2 or TRBV6-3 with TRBJ2-7; 12 positions agree with TRBD1. J lost 6 bases, V lost 6 bases, and 6 bases had no gene match. The CDR3 totals 14 residues. Germline V lookup: CDR1 MNHEY, CDR2 SVGEGT. The CDR3 region has the DNA TGTGCCAGCAGGTGGGGGACAGGGGGCATCGAGCAGTACTTC. Protein: CASRWGTGGIEQYF.

This clonotype was recorded many times. The genes are TRBV27 and TRBJ1-5, with 8 bases identical to TRBD1. Germline V gene data show CDR1 as MNHEY and CDR2 as SMNVEV (reference sequence). With V trimmed by 7 bases and J by 5 bases, 7 bases remained unmatched. The CDR3 consists of 14 residues. The CDR3 reads CASNLWTGHQPQHF. CDR3 bases: TGTGCCAGCAACCTGTGGACAGGGCATCAGCCCCAGCATTTT.